The following is a T cell receptor beta chain sequence with its context. Antigen: not known. These data come from a study of graft-versus-host responses after intestinal transplantation. In the study overall: Those transplanted obtained multivisceral, liver-intestinal, or isolated intestinal grafts. Tacrolimus plus steroids were given to all recipients for about three years, preceded by anti-thymocyte globulin induction.

Profiling relied on immunoSEQ multiplex PCR, and the TCRdb table lists in-frame clones only, not all of them. Of 100,000 to 120,000 clones listed, around 93% are singletons. The CDR3 has 14 amino acids. CDR1 is SGHAT, CDR2 FQNNGV, per germline. Trimming removed 0 bases from V and 3 bases from J, with 9 bases in between. Study observations and caveats: Analysis identified GvH clones in recipient marrow, with some appearing first in ileum or blood. Early post-transplant HvG declines were associated with peak circulating GvH clone levels.

Sequencing was performed on unstimulated CD8+ T cells sorted from spleen or lymph node cells, taken before intestinal transplant. This clonotype originated in a human donor who received an intestinal transplant. V is TRBV11-2 and J is TRBJ2-7; D unresolved. CDR3 sequence (DNA): TGTGCCAGCAGCTTAGAGCCAGGCTTCTACGAGCAGTACTTC. Translation gives CASSLEPGFYEQYF.